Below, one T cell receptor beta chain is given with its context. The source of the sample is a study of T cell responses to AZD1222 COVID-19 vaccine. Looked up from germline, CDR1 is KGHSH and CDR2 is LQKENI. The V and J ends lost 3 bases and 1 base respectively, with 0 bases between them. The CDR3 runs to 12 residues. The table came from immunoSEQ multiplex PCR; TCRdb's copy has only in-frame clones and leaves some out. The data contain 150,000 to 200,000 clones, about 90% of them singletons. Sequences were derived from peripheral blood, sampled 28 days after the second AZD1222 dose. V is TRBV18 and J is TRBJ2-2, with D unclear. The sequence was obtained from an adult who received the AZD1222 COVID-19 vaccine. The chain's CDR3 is CASSPNTGELFF. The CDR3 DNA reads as TGTGCCAGCTCACCGAACACCGGGGAGCTGTTTTTT. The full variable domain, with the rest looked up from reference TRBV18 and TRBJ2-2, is NAGVMQNPRHLVRRRGQEARLRCSPMKGHSHVYWYRQLPEEGLKFMVYLQKENIIDESGMPKERFSAEFPKEGPSILRIQQVVRGDSAAYFCASSPNTGELFFGEGSRLTVL.